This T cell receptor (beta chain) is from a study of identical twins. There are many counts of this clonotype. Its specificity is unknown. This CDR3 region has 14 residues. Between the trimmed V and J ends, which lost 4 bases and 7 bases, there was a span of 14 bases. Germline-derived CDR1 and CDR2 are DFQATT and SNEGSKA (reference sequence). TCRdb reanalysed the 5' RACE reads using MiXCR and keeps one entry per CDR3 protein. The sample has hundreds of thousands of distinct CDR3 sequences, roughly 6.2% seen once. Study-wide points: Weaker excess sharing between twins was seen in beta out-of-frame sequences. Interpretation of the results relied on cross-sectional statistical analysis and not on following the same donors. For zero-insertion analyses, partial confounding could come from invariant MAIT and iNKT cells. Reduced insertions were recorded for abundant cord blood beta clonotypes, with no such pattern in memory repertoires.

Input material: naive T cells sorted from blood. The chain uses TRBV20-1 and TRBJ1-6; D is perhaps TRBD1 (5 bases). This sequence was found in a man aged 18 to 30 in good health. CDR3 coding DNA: TGCAGTGCTAAGGTTGGGGCGGGGAATTCACCCCTCCACTTT. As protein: CSAKVGAGNSPLHF.